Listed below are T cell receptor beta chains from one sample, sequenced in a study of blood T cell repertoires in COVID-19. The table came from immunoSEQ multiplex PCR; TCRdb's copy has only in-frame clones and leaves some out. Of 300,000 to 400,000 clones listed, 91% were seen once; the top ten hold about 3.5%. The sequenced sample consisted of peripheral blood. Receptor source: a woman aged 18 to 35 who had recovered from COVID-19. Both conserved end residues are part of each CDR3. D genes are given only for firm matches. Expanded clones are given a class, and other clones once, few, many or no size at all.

TGTGCCAGCAGTTACACTAGGAACACTGAAGCTTTCTTT CASSYTRNTEAFF . TRBJ1-1 TRBV6-5 .
TGTGCCAGTAGTCCTCTTCAGCGGGGGGTTGAAAAACTGTTTTTT CASSPLQRGVEKLFF . TRBJ1-4 TRBV19 .
TGTGCCAGCTCACTGGGACAGGCCCACTCTGGGGCCAACGTCCTGACTTTC CASSLGQAHSGANVLTF once TRBJ2-6 TRBV18 TRBD1
TGCGCCAGCAGCCAAGCGGGGGGCATAGCTAACTATGGCTACACCTTC CASSQAGGIANYGYTF once TRBJ1-2 TRBV4-1 .
TGTGCCAGCAGTTACCGACAGGCCTTAGATACGCAGTATTTT CASSYRQALDTQYF . TRBJ2-3 TRBV7-8 .
TGCAGCGTTGAGGGGCACGCGGAGACCCAGTACTTC CSVEGHAETQYF once TRBJ2-5 TRBV29-1 .
TGTGCCACCAATGGAGGCAGGGGTGGCTACACCTTC CATNGGRGGYTF . TRBJ1-2 TRBV24-1 .
TGTGCCAGCAGCGAGGGATGGCAGTCGACCCCCGACTTC CASSEGWQSTPDF . TRBJ1-2 TRBV6-5 .
TGTGCCAGCAGTAATGCACCGGGACAGGGGACCTTC CASSNAPGQGTF . TRBJ1-2 TRBV6-5 TRBD1
TGTGCCAGCAAGCGGGAGGGGTCGTACAATGAGCAGTTCTTC CASKREGSYNEQFF . TRBJ2-1 TRBV11-3 TRBD2
TGTGCCAGCAGCACGGCAGGGGGCCCGGATACGCAGTATTTT CASSTAGGPDTQYF . TRBJ2-3 TRBV21-1 .
TGTGCCAGCAGCGCTCTTGGGACAGTGACCTATGGCTACACCTTC CASSALGTVTYGYTF once TRBJ1-2 TRBV9 TRBD1
TGTGCCAGCAGAAAGGGACAGATTACAGATACGCAGTATTTT CASRKGQITDTQYF . TRBJ2-3 TRBV5-6 TRBD1
TGTGCCAGCCTTACCTCCGGGACAGGGTGGAATGAGCAGTTCTTC CASLTSGTGWNEQFF . TRBJ2-1 TRBV7-8 TRBD1
TGTGCCAGCAGCCCTAGAACCCTCTATGGCTACACCTTC CASSPRTLYGYTF few TRBJ1-2 TRBV7-9 .
TGTGCCAGCACCGCCCTAGCGGGAGGGCGGGAGACCCAGTACTTC CASTALAGGRETQYF . TRBJ2-5 TRBV6-5 TRBD2
TGTGCCAGCAGCCCGAGCACCGCAAATGAAGCTTTCTTT CASSPSTANEAFF . TRBJ1-1 TRBV7-9 .
TGTGCCAGCAGCGTAGTCGGGTCTGGGGCCAACGTCCTGACTTTC CASSVVGSGANVLTF . TRBJ2-6 TRBV9 .
TGTGCCAGCTCACCACTCGGCCCTGAGGACTATGGCTACACCTTC CASSPLGPEDYGYTF . TRBJ1-2 TRBV18 .
TGTGCCAGCAGCTCGACAGGGGGCATCTCTAACTATGGCTACACCTTC CASSSTGGISNYGYTF few TRBJ1-2 TRBV5-4 TRBD1
TGTGCCAGCAGTTTGACTAGCGGGAGGGGAAGGACCCAGTACTTC CASSLTSGRGRTQYF . TRBJ2-5 TRBV11-3 TRBD2
TGTGCCAGCAGACTAGCGGGAGAGCCTGGTGAGCAGTTCTTC CASRLAGEPGEQFF . TRBJ2-1 TRBV6-5 TRBD2
TGCGCCAGCAGCTTGGAGCGGTACAATGAGCAGTTCTTC CASSLERYNEQFF . TRBJ2-1 TRBV5-1 .
TGTGCCAGCAGCACAGGGGGCGTTTACAATGAGCAGTTCTTC CASSTGGVYNEQFF . TRBJ2-1 TRBV7-9 TRBD1
TGTGCCAGCAGTCACCGGGTGTTCGGGGGGACTCAGCCCCAGCATTTT CASSHRVFGGTQPQHF few TRBJ1-5 TRBV6-2/TRBV6-3 .
TGTGCTAGTGTCGTTAGGGGACTAGGGTACCAAGAGACCCAGTACTTC CASVVRGLGYQETQYF once TRBJ2-5 TRBV12-5 TRBD2